This T cell receptor beta chain derives from a study of blood T cell repertoires in COVID-19. At the level of the study: In each case, the material was cDNA or gDNA derived from T cells, B-cell-depleted T cells, or PBMCs.

Original data processing: Estimates of nucleated cell counts were drawn from the amplification of reference gene primers. Libraries were prepared by immunoSEQ multiplex PCR; TCRdb keeps only in-frame clonotypes and omits some of them. For V, J and clone size, that table is used; D and trimming come from the DNA. The table has some 130,000 clones, roughly three quarters seen once. The CDR3 loop spans 17 amino acids. Germline V gene data show CDR1 as MDHEN and CDR2 as SYDVKM. V was clipped by 4 bases and J by 6 bases, with 22 bases between them. The TCR was taken from a woman aged 70-85 years with acute or convalescent COVID-19. Input material: peripheral blood. The chain recombines TRBV28 with TRBJ2-1; D possibly corresponds to TRBD2 (5 bases). The CDR3: CASSSLTTGSGSNEQFF. As DNA, the CDR3 is TGTGCCAGCAGTTCACTCACCACCGGGTCGGGGTCCAATGAGCAGTTCTTC.